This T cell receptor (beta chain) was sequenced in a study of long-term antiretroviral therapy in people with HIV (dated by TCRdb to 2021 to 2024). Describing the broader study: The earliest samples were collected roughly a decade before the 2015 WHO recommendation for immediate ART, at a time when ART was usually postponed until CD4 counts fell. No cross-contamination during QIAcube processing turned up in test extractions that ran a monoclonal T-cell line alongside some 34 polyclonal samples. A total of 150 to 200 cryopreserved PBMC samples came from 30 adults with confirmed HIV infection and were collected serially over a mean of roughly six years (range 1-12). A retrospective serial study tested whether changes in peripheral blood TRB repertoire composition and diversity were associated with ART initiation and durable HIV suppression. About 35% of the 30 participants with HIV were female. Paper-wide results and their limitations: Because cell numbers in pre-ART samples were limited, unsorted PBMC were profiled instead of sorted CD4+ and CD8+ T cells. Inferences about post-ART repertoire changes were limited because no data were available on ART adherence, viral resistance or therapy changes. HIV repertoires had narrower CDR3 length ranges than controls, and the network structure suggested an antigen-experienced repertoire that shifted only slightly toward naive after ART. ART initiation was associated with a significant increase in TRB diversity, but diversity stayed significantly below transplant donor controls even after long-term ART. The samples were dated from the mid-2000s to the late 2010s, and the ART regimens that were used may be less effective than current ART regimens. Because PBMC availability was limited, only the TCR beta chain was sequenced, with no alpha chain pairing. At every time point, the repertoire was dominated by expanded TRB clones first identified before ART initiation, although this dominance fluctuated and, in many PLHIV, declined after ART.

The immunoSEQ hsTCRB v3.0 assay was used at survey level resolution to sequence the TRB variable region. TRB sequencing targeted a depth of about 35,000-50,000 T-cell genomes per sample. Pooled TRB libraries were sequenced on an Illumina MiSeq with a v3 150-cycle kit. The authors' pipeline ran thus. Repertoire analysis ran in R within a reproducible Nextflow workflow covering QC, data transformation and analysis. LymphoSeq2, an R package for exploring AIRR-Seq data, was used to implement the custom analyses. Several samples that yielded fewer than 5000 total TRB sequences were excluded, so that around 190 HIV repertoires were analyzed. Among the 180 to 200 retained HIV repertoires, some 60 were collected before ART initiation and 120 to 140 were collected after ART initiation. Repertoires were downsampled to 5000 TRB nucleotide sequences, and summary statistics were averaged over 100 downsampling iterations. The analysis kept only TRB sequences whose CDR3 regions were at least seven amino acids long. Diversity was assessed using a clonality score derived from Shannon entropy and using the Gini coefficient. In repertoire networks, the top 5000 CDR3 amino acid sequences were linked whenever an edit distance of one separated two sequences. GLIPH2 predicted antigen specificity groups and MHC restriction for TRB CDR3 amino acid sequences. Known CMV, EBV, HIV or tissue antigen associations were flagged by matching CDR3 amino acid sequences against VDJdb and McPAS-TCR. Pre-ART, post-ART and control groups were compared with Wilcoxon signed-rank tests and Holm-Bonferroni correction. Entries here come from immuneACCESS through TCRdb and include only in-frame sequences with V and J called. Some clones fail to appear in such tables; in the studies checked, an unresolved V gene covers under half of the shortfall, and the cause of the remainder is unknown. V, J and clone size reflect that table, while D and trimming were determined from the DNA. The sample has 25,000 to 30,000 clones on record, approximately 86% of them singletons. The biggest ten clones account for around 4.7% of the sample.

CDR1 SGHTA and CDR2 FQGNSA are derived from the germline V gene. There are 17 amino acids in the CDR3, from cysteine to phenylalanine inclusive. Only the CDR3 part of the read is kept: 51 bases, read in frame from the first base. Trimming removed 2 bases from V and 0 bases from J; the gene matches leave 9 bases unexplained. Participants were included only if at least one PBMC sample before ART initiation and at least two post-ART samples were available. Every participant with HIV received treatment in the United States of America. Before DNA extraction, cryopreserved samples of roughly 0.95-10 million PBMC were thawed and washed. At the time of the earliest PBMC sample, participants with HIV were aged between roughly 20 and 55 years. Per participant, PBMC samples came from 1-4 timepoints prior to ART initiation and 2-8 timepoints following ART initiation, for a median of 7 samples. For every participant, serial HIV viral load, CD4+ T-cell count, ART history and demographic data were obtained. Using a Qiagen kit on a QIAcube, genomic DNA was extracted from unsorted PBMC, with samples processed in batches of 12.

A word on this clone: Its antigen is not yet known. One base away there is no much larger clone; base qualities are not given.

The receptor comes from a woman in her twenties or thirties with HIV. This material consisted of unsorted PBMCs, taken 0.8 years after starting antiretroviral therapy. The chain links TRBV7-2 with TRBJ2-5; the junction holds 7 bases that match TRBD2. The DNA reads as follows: TGTGCCAGCAGCTTATCGGGGGGTAGATCGTACCAAGAGACCCAGTACTTC. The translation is CASSLSGGRSYQETQYF.